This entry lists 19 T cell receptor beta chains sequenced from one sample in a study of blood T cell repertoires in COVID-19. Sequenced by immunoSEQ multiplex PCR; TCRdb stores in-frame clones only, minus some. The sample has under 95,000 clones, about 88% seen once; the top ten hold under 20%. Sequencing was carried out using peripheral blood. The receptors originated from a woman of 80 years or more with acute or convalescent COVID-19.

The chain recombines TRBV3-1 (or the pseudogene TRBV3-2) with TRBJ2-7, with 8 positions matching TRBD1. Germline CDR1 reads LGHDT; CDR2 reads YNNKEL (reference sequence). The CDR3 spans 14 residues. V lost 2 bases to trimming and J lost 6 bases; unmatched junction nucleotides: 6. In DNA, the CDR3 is TGTGCCAGCAGCCAAAGGACAGGGTTTAGCGAGCAGTACTTC. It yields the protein CASSQRTGFSEQYF.

In nucleotides, the CDR3 is TGTGCCAGCAGCCCCCCGCGGGGCTCCTACGAGCAGTACTTC. Translation: CASSPPRGSYEQYF. This rearrangement joins TRBV7-9 to TRBJ2-7, with a tentative D call TRBD2 (6 bases). V lost 5 bases and J 0 bases, leaving 11 bases between the germline ends. The CDR3 is 14 amino acids. Germline V gene sequence: CDR1 SEHNR, CDR2 FQNEAQ (reference sequence).

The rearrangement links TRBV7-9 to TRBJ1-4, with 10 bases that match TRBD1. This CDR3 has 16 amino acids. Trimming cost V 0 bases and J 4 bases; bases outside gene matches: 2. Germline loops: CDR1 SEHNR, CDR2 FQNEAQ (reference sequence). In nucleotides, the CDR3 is TGTGCCAGCAGCTTAGCGGGACAGGGGATTAATGAAAAACTGTTTTTT. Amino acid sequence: CASSLAGQGINEKLFF.

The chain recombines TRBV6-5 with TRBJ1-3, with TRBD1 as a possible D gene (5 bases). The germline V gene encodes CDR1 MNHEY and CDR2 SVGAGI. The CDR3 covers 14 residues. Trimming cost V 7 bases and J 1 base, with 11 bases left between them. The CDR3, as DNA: TGTGCCAGCAAGAGGTCAGGGTCTGGAAACACCATATATTTT. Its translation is CASKRSGSGNTIYF.

The CDR3 DNA reads TGTGCCAGCAGTACGACCGGGACAGGGACCTACGAGCAGTACTTC. Residues: CASSTTGTGTYEQYF. This chain links TRBV28 with TRBJ2-7; 9 bases align to TRBD1. The CDR3 is 15 residues long. Trimming cost V 5 bases and J 2 bases; bases outside gene matches: 7. In germline, CDR1 is MDHEN, CDR2 SYDVKM.

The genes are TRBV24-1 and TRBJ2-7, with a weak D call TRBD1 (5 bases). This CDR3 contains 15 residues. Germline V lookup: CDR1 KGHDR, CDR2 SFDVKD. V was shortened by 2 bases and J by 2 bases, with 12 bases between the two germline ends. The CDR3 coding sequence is TGTGCCACCAGTGATTCGAGGACACCTACCTACGAGCAGTACTTC. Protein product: CATSDSRTPTYEQYF.

As DNA, the CDR3 is TGTGCCAGCAGTGCCGACAGCACCGGGGAGCTGTTTTTT. Translating it yields CASSADSTGELFF. V and J are TRBV6-4 and TRBJ2-2; tentatively, D is TRBD1 (5 bases). V lost 4 bases to trimming and J lost 4 bases, with 7 bases between them. CDR1 MRHNA and CDR2 SNTAGT come from the germline V gene. The length of the CDR3 is 13 residues.

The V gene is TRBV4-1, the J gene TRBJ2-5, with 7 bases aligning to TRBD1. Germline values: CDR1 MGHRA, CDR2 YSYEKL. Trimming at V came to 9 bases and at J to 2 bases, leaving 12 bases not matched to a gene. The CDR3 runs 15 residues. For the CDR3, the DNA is TGCGCCAGATCCGAACAGGGGCGTATTCAAGAGACCCAGTACTTC. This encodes CARSEQGRIQETQYF.

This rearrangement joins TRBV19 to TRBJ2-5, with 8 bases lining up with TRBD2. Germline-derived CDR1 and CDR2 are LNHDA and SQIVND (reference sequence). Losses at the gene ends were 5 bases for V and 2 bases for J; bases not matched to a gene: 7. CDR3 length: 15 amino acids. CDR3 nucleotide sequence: TGTGCCAGTAGTTCGGAGCGGGGGAGACAAGAGACCCAGTACTTC. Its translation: CASSSERGRQETQYF.

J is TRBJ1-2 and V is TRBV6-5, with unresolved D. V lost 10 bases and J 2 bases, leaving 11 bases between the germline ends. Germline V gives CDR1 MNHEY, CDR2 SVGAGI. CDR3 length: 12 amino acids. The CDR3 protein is CAIRTPNYGYTF. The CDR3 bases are TGTGCCATCAGGACTCCCAACTATGGCTACACCTTC.

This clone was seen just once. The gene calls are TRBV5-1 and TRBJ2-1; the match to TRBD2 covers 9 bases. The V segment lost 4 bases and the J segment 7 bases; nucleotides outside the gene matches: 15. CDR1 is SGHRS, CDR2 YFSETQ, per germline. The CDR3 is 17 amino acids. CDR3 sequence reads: CASSASLAGKNTNEQFF. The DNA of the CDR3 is TGCGCCAGCAGCGCCTCCCTAGCGGGGAAGAATACGAATGAGCAGTTCTTC.

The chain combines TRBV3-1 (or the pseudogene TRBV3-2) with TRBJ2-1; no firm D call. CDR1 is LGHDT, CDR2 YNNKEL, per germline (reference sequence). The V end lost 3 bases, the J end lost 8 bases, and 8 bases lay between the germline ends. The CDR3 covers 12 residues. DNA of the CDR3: TGTGCCAGCAGCCAGGTAGCCCATGAGCAGTTCTTC. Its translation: CASSQVAHEQFF.

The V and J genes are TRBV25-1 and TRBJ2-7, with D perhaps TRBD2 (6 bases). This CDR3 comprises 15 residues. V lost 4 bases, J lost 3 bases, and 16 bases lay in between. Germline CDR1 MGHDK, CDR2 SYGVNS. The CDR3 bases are TGTGCCAGCAGTGGGGTTGGGGGGATGGGCTACGAGCAGTACTTC. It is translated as CASSGVGGMGYEQYF.

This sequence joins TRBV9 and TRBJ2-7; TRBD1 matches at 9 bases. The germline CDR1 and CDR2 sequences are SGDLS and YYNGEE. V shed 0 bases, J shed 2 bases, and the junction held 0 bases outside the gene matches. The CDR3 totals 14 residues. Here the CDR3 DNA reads TGTGCCAGCAGCGTAGGGGACAGGGCCTACGAGCAGTACTTC. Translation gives CASSVGDRAYEQYF.

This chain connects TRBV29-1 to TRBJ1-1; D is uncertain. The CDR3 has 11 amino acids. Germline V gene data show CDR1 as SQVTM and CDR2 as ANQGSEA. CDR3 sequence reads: CSSSSFNEAFF. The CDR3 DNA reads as TGCAGTTCCTCCAGTTTCAATGAAGCTTTCTTT.

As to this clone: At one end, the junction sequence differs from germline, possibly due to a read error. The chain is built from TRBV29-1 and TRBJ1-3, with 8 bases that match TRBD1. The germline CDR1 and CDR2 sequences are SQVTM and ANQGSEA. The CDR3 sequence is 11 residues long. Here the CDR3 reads CSVGQENAIYF. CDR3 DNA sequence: TGCAGCGTGGGACAGGAAAACGCCATATATTTT.

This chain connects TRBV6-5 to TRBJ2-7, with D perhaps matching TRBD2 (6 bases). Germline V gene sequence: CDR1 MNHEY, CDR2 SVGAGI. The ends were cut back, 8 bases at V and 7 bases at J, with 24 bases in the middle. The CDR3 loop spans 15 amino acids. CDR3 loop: CASWREGAPTWEQYF. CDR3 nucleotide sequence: TGTGCCAGCTGGAGGGAAGGGGCCCCCACGTGGGAGCAGTACTTC.

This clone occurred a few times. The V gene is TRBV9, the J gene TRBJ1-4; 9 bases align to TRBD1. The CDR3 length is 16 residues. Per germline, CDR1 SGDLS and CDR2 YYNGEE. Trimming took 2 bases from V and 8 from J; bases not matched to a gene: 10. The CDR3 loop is CASSVSPGQGGEKLFF. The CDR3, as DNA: TGTGCCAGCAGCGTCTCGCCGGGACAGGGAGGCGAAAAACTGTTTTTT.

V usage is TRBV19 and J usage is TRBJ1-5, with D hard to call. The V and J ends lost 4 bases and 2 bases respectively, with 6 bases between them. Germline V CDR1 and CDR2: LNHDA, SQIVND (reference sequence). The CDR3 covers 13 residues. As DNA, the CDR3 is TGTGCCAGTAGTAGCTTAGGCAATCAGCCCCAGCATTTT. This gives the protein CASSSLGNQPQHF. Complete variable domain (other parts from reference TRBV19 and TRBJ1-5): DGGITQSPKYLFRKEGQNVTLSCEQNLNHDAMYWYRQDPGQGLRLIYYSQIVNDFQKGDIAEGYSVSREKKESFPLTVTSAQKNPTAFYLCASSSLGNQPQHFGDGTRLSIL.